The 16 T cell receptor beta chains below come from one sample, sequenced in a study of blood T cell repertoires in COVID-19. TCRdb's table, derived via immunoSEQ multiplex PCR, lists solely in-frame clones and lacks some. This table holds 250,000 to 350,000 clones, around 88% found once. Specimen: peripheral blood. The receptors were sampled from a man aged 25 to 45 with acute or convalescent COVID-19.

The genes are TRBV3-1 (or the pseudogene TRBV3-2) and TRBJ2-1, with 9 bases fitting TRBD1. The germline V gene has CDR1 LGHDT and CDR2 YNNKEL (reference sequence). CDR3 length equals 15 residues. The ends lost 5 bases at V and 4 bases at J; junction bases unmatched: 6. In DNA form, the CDR3 reads TGTGCCAGCAGCATAGCCGGGACAGGGTACAATGAGCAGTTCTTC. Protein sequence: CASSIAGTGYNEQFF.

The chain links TRBV18 to TRBJ1-1, with D maybe TRBD1 (6 bases). V lost 3 bases, J lost 0 bases, and 8 bases lay in between. The CDR3 length is 14 residues. The V gene's germline CDR1 is KGHSH and CDR2 LQKENI. CDR3 DNA: TGTGCCAGCTCACCGACAGGACTGAACACTGAAGCTTTCTTT. Translated: CASSPTGLNTEAFF. The whole variable domain, remainder taken from reference TRBV18 and TRBJ1-1, is NAGVMQNPRHLVRRRGQEARLRCSPMKGHSHVYWYRQLPEEGLKFMVYLQKENIIDESGMPKERFSAEFPKEGPSILRIQQVVRGDSAAYFCASSPTGLNTEAFFGQGTRLTVV.

The chain has TRBV18 and TRBJ2-7; 8 nucleotides agree with TRBD1. Germline V lookup: CDR1 KGHSH, CDR2 LQKENI. The junction had 6 bases not matched to a gene; V was cut back by 2 bases and J by 3 bases. This CDR3 spans 15 amino acids. The CDR3 DNA reads TGTGCCAGCTCACCAATAGGACAGGGACACTACGAGCAGTACTTC. Amino acid sequence: CASSPIGQGHYEQYF.

The V and J genes are TRBV10-3 and TRBJ2-3; TRBD2 matches at 11 bases. V shed 6 bases and J 1 base; nucleotides not matched to a gene: 3. Germline V gene data show CDR1 as ENHRY and CDR2 as SYGVKD. The CDR3 contains 15 residues. The DNA for the CDR3 is TGTGCCATCAGAGAACTAGCGGGGGGCACAGATACGCAGTATTTT. Its translation: CAIRELAGGTDTQYF.

The chain uses TRBV28 and TRBJ2-1, with 9 bases lining up with TRBD1. The CDR3 consists of 14 residues. With 6 bases clipped from V and 7 bases from J, the junction kept 7 bases outside the gene matches. The germline V gene has CDR1 MDHEN and CDR2 SYDVKM. CDR3 coding DNA: TGTGCCAGCAGCCCGGACAGGGGACAAAATGAGCAGTTCTTC. It yields the protein CASSPDRGQNEQFF.

The V and J genes are TRBV6-5 and TRBJ2-7; D is perhaps TRBD1 (6 bases). The CDR3 is 13 amino acids. Per germline, CDR1 MNHEY and CDR2 SVGAGI. The V gene lost 5 bases and the J gene lost 3 bases, with 11 bases spanning the gap. For the CDR3, the DNA is TGTGCCAGCAGTCTTCGGGACAACTACGAGCAGTACTTC. Amino acid sequence: CASSLRDNYEQYF.

J is TRBJ2-1 and V is TRBV5-1, with 7 nucleotides matching TRBD2. The CDR3 runs to 15 residues. Germline V gene lookup returns CDR1 SGHRS and CDR2 YFSETQ. V gave up 2 bases and J gave up 7 bases; unmatched junction bases: 9. CDR3 loop: CASSFVDNGRNEQFF. The CDR3 DNA reads TGCGCCAGCAGCTTCGTCGACAACGGGAGGAATGAGCAGTTCTTC.

The V call is TRBV7-3, the J call TRBJ2-5, with D possibly matching TRBD2 (7 bases). Trimming stripped 5 bases from V and 3 bases from J, with 16 bases between. Germline V gene sequence: CDR1 SGHTA, CDR2 FQGTGA. CDR3 length: 15 residues. The CDR3 spells CASSPRGGGKETQYF. DNA for the CDR3: TGTGCCAGCAGCCCTAGGGGAGGGGGGAAAGAGACCCAGTACTTC.

The chain is built from TRBV6-1 and TRBJ2-1, with 8 bases that match TRBD1. Germline CDR1 reads MNHNS; CDR2 reads SASEGT. The V segment lost 1 base and the J segment 13 bases; nucleotides outside the gene matches: 6. CDR3 size: 13 residues. CDR3 nucleotide sequence: TGTGCCAGCAGTGAAGTGATAGACAGGGGACAGTTCTTC. This gives the protein CASSEVIDRGQFF.

V and J are TRBV19 and TRBJ2-3; a weak D match, TRBD2 (6 bases). V lost 4 bases and J 6 bases, leaving 11 bases between the germline ends. Looked up from germline, CDR1 is LNHDA and CDR2 is SQIVND (reference sequence). The CDR3 runs 13 residues. Here the CDR3 DNA reads TGTGCCAGTAGTACGGGGGTTTGGGATACGCAGTATTTT. This gives the protein CASSTGVWDTQYF.

The V and J genes are TRBV7-6 and TRBJ1-3; D ambiguous. The germline CDR1 and CDR2 sequences are SGHVS and FNYEAQ. Trimming took off 5 bases at V and 0 bases at J, with 14 bases between the two ends. The CDR3 loop spans 16 amino acids. CDR3 loop: CASSPRGSRSGNTIYF. The CDR3 DNA reads TGTGCCAGCAGCCCCCGGGGATCCCGCTCTGGAAACACCATATATTTT.

This chain connects TRBV5-1 to TRBJ2-6; perhaps TRBD2 as D (5 bases). Germline CDR1 SGHRS, CDR2 YFSETQ. V dropped 2 bases and J dropped 0 bases, with 6 bases sitting between them. This CDR3 has 15 amino acids. The CDR3 nucleotides are TGCGCCAGCAGCTTTCGGGACTCTGGGGCCAACGTCCTGACTTTC. This gives the protein CASSFRDSGANVLTF.

This chain uses TRBV4-1 with TRBJ2-7, with 11 bases lining up with TRBD2. The CDR3 spans 18 residues. V dropped 1 base and J dropped 4; count of bases not matched to a gene: 12. Germline CDR1 and CDR2: MGHRA and YSYEKL. The CDR3 bases are TGCGCCAGCAGCCAAGCCTTTCGTAGCGGGAGGGCCTTTTACGAGCAGTACTTC. It yields the protein CASSQAFRSGRAFYEQYF.

There are a few counts of this clone. This rearrangement joins TRBV29-1 to TRBJ2-1, with D perhaps matching TRBD2 (5 bases). CDR1 is SQVTM and CDR2 is ANQGSEA in the germline V gene. The CDR3 loop spans 14 amino acids. The V and J ends lost 4 bases and 0 bases respectively, with 10 bases between them. The CDR3 DNA follows: TGCAGCGTTGCCGGGGTGTCCTCCTACAATGAGCAGTTCTTC. Protein sequence: CSVAGVSSYNEQFF.

This CDR3 is CASSLSGVTYNEQFF. The CDR3 DNA is TGCGCCAGCAGCTTGTCGGGAGTAACCTACAATGAGCAGTTCTTC. The rearrangement links TRBV5-1 to TRBJ2-1; maybe TRBD2 (6 bases). Germline-derived CDR1 and CDR2 are SGHRS and YFSETQ. The CDR3 sequence is 15 residues long. V was clipped by 1 base and J by 2 bases, with 10 bases between them.

The CDR3 sequence is CAWSAGHTGPFYQPQHF. The CDR3 DNA is TGTGCCTGGAGTGCGGGACACACAGGGCCTTTCTATCAGCCCCAGCATTTT. The chain couples TRBV30 to TRBJ1-5, with D possibly matching TRBD1 (6 bases). CDR3 size: 17 residues. V dropped 1 base and J dropped 5 bases, with 21 bases sitting between them. The germline V gene encodes CDR1 GTSNPN and CDR2 SVGIG (reference sequence). Full variable domain (missing parts from reference TRBV30 and TRBJ1-5): SQTIHQWPATLVQPVGSPLSLECTVEGTSNPNLYWYRQAAGRGLQLLFYSVGIGQISSEVPQNLSASRPQDRQFILSSKKLLLSDSGFYLCAWSAGHTGPFYQPQHFGDGTRLSIL.